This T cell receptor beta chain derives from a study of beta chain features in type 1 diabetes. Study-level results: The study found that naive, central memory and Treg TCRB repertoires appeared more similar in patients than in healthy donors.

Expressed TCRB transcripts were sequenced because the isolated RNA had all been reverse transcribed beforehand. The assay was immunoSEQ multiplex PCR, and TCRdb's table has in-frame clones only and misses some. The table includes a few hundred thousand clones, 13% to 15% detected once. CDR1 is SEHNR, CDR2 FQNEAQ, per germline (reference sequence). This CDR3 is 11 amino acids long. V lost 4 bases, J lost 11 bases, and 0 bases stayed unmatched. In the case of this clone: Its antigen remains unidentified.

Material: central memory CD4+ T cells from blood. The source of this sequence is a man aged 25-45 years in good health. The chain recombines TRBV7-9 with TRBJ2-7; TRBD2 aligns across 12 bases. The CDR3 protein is CASSSSGGEYF. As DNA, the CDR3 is TGTGCCAGCAGCTCTAGCGGGGGGGAGTACTTC.